This T cell receptor beta chain was captured by sequencing in a study of shared clonotypes between healthy human individuals. Trimming cost V 3 bases and J 9 bases; bases outside gene matches: 7. Germline V CDR1 and CDR2: SGHTA, FQGTGA. The CDR3 extends over 15 amino acids. Some 28,000 T cell genomes (approximately 180 ng DNA) went into each sorted-subset replicate. Under the authors' procedure: Filtering differed because ImmunoSEQ produced junction-only sequences that carried no quality scores. Clones were sequenced by immunoSEQ multiplex PCR, and TCRdb holds only the in-frame ones, with some missing. That table gives V, J and clone size, and the DNA gave D and trimming. The table includes approximately 2,300,000 clones, just under 95% detected once.

The receptor comes from a man aged 18 to 30 in good health. Some clones in this sample may be carry-over from other donors' samples. The specimen was naive CD4+ T cells from PBMCs. Subset defined: CD45RA+ positively selected. The chain combines TRBV7-3 with TRBJ2-1; 11 bases fit TRBD2. The CDR3 spells CASSLLAGGSGEQFF. The CDR3 region has the DNA TGTGCCAGCAGCTTGTTAGCGGGAGGGTCTGGTGAGCAGTTCTTC.